What follows are 28 T cell receptor beta chains derived from one specimen sequenced in a study of blood T cell repertoires in COVID-19 (dated by TCRdb to about 2020). Preparation of the library involved the immunoSEQ multiplex PCR assay. The table was pulled from immuneACCESS by TCRdb, which kept in-frame rearrangements only. Such tables lose some clones; where checked, under half of the loss comes from unresolved V genes, and the rest has no known cause. Counted in this sample were about 480,000 clones; roughly 85% of them appeared once. The top ten clonotypes cover under 2.5% of the sample. The sequenced sample consisted of PBMCs or T cells enriched from blood (not recorded which). The receptors here all came from a woman in her late teens or twenties with acute COVID-19.

This chain joins TRBV19 and TRBJ2-3; no definite D call. The germline V and J ends were trimmed by 10 bases and 6 bases, with 23 bases remaining between them. The CDR3 has 15 residues. CDR1 LNHDA and CDR2 SQIVND come from the germline V gene (reference sequence). The CDR3 loop reads CATLGSRRPTDTQYF. The CDR3 DNA reads as TGTGCCACCCTAGGCAGCCGAAGACCAACGGATACGCAGTATTTT.

A single count supports this clone. The chain employs TRBV3-1 (or the pseudogene TRBV3-2) and TRBJ2-6, with 8 bases aligning to TRBD1. This CDR3 spans 17 amino acids. V lost 5 bases to trimming and J lost 0 bases; unmatched junction nucleotides: 6. CDR1 LGHDT and CDR2 YNNKEL come from the germline V gene (reference sequence). CDR3 nucleotide sequence: TGTGCCAGCAGCTCCCGGACAGGGAACTCTGGGGCCAACGTCCTGACTTTC. Its translation is CASSSRTGNSGANVLTF.

The rearrangement links TRBV7-9 to TRBJ2-5, with 7 positions matching TRBD2. The length of the CDR3 is 14 residues. The V gene end was trimmed by 1 base and the J gene end by 5 bases; junction bases not matched to a gene: 4. The germline V gene has CDR1 SEHNR and CDR2 FQNEAQ (reference sequence). The CDR3 region is CASSLVAGEETQYF. The CDR3 DNA reads TGTGCCAGCAGCTTAGTGGCGGGGGAGGAGACCCAGTACTTC.

V usage is TRBV2 and J usage is TRBJ1-1; 10 bases agree with TRBD1. Germline V gene sequence: CDR1 SNHLY, CDR2 FYNNEI. Trimming cost V 3 bases and J 0 bases; bases outside gene matches: 10. CDR3 length: 18 residues. CDR3 protein: CASSDRGAGQGLNTEAFF. Written as DNA, the CDR3 is TGTGCCAGCAGTGATCGAGGAGCGGGACAGGGGTTGAACACTGAAGCTTTCTTT.

The genes are TRBV30 and TRBJ1-6; D not certain. The germline V gene encodes CDR1 GTSNPN and CDR2 SVGIG (reference sequence). Trimming pared 2 bases from V and 6 bases from J, leaving 8 bases between. This CDR3 spans 13 amino acids. CDR3 in DNA: TGTGCCTGGAGTCCGCGGGGTAATTCACCCCTCCACTTT. Translated, it gives CAWSPRGNSPLHF.

The chain is built from TRBV6-5 and TRBJ2-7, with a weak D call TRBD1 (5 bases). Per germline, CDR1 MNHEY and CDR2 SVGAGI. The V gene lost 8 bases and the J gene lost 2 bases, with 19 bases spanning the gap. The CDR3 spans 15 residues. The CDR3 DNA reads as TGTGCCAGCGCTCCCGGAGACAGACCTACCTACGAGCAGTACTTC. It translates to CASAPGDRPTYEQYF.

The V gene is TRBV9, the J gene TRBJ1-3; TRBD1 aligns across 11 bases. The CDR3 is 16 residues long. The V gene end was trimmed by 4 bases and the J gene end by 0 bases; junction bases not matched to a gene: 3. CDR1 and CDR2 (germline): SGDLS, YYNGEE. DNA for the CDR3: TGTGCCAGCAGCCGGGGACAGGGGGGCTCTGGAAACACCATATATTTT. Translation gives CASSRGQGGSGNTIYF.

In its sample, this clone was seen a few times. This sequence joins TRBV11-2 and TRBJ2-3; D is unresolved. Trimming removed 1 base from V and 6 bases from J, with 11 bases in between. CDR3 length: 14 amino acids. Germline CDR1 and CDR2: SGHAT and FQNNGV. CDR3 bases: TGTGCCAGCAGCTTAGCCGCCGACTCGGATACGCAGTATTTT. Its protein product is CASSLAADSDTQYF.

The chain has TRBV4-3 and TRBJ2-1, with 7 bases that match TRBD2. V dropped 1 base and J dropped 4; count of bases not matched to a gene: 7. CDR3 length equals 16 residues. CDR1 and CDR2 (germline): LGHNA, YSLEER. Here the CDR3 DNA reads TGCGCCAGCAGCCAAGTAGGGGACTACGCGTACAATGAGCAGTTCTTC. Its translation: CASSQVGDYAYNEQFF.

The gene calls are TRBV4-3 and TRBJ2-2; 10 nucleotides agree with TRBD2. CDR1 is LGHNA and CDR2 is YSLEER in the germline V gene. The CDR3 has 20 residues. Trimming removed 0 bases from V and 6 bases from J; junction bases left unmatched: 16. The CDR3: CASSQDHLAGVGGDPGELFF. The CDR3 coding sequence is TGCGCCAGCAGCCAAGATCACCTAGCGGGAGTCGGAGGGGACCCCGGGGAGCTGTTTTTT.

This chain joins TRBV6-1 and TRBJ1-5; tentative D call: TRBD1 (5 bases). Per germline, CDR1 MNHNS and CDR2 SASEGT. Trimming removed 3 bases from V and 6 bases from J, with 9 bases in between. The CDR3 consists of 13 residues. CDR3 residues: CASSDQGTQPQHF. CDR3 bases: TGTGCCAGCAGTGACCAGGGTACTCAGCCCCAGCATTTT.

V gene TRBV12-5 combines with J gene TRBJ1-2; the D is unclear. Trimming took off 7 bases at V and 8 bases at J, with 14 bases between the two ends. CDR1 is LGHNT and CDR2 is FRNRAP in the germline V gene. The CDR3 is made up of 12 amino acids. CDR3 residues: CASATSTKGYTF. As DNA, the CDR3 is TGTGCTAGTGCCACAAGTACAAAAGGCTACACCTTC.

This sequence joins TRBV7-2 and TRBJ1-5, with a weak D call TRBD1 (5 bases). The CDR3 is made up of 18 amino acids. V lost 1 base, J lost 2 bases, and 18 bases lay in between. Germline CDR1 and CDR2: SGHTA and FQGNSA. The CDR3 DNA sequence: TGTGCCAGCAGCTTAGGTGAGCAGGGCTGGGTAGGCAATCAGCCCCAGCATTTT. This codes for CASSLGEQGWVGNQPQHF.

The chain carries TRBV19 and TRBJ2-1; 8 nucleotides align to TRBD2. This CDR3 has 15 amino acids. Germline CDR1 and CDR2: LNHDA and SQIVND (reference sequence). J was trimmed by 10 bases and V by 5 bases; bases with no gene match: 13. The CDR3 sequence is CASSLSGRPGEEQFF. The CDR3 nucleotides are TGTGCCAGTAGTCTAAGCGGGAGACCTGGGGAGGAGCAGTTCTTC.

The chain recombines TRBV6-5 with TRBJ1-2; 7 bases map to TRBD1. This CDR3 region has 16 residues. Germline CDR1 reads MNHEY; CDR2 reads SVGAGI. With 0 bases clipped from V and 4 bases from J, the junction kept 8 bases outside the gene matches. Written as DNA, the CDR3 is TGTGCCAGCAGTTACTCCGGAGAGGGACAGCTCTATGGCTACACCTTC. It yields the protein CASSYSGEGQLYGYTF.

This chain joins TRBV25-1 and TRBJ1-1; 8 bases are a match to TRBD1. The V gene's germline CDR1 is MGHDK and CDR2 SYGVNS. The CDR3 spans 17 residues. Losses at the gene ends were 3 bases for V and 1 base for J; bases not matched to a gene: 10. CDR3 coding DNA: TGTGCCAGCAGTGACCGCCCCCCAGGGGGCGCGAACACTGAAGCTTTCTTT. It translates to CASSDRPPGGANTEAFF.

The chain employs TRBV5-4 and TRBJ2-5; 11 nucleotides match TRBD2. The CDR3 extends over 15 amino acids. Trimming cost V 0 bases and J 9 bases; bases outside gene matches: 7. The germline CDR1 and CDR2 sequences are SGHNT and YYREEE (reference sequence). CDR3 region: CASSLGTSGPRPQYF. The CDR3 DNA follows: TGTGCCAGCAGCTTGGGGACTAGCGGGCCCAGGCCCCAGTACTTC.

This rearrangement joins TRBV7-7 to TRBJ1-1, with a weak D call TRBD1 (6 bases). Per germline, CDR1 SSHAT and CDR2 FNYEAQ (reference sequence). The CDR3 covers 12 residues. This chain's CDR3 is CAIDRLNTEAFF. The CDR3 DNA sequence: TGTGCTATTGACAGGTTGAACACTGAAGCTTTCTTT. The variable domain in full, with the rest retrieved from reference TRBV7-7 and TRBJ1-1, is GAGVSQSPRYKVTKRGQDVTLRCDPISSHATLYWYQQALGQGPEFLTYFNYEAQPDKSGLPSDRFSAERPEGSISTLTIQRTEQRDSAMYRCAIDRLNTEAFFGQGTRLTVV.

The rearrangement uses TRBV11-2 and TRBJ1-2, with D uncertain. Per the germline V gene, CDR1 is SGHAT and CDR2 is FQNNGV. The V and J ends lost 4 bases and 12 bases respectively, with 12 bases between them. The CDR3 is 11 amino acids. The DNA of the CDR3 is TGTGCCAGCAGCTCAGGCCGCCGTAACACCTTC. Protein sequence: CASSSGRRNTF. The full variable domain, rest sourced from reference TRBV11-2 and TRBJ1-2, is EAGVAQSPRYKIIEKRQSVAFWCNPISGHATLYWYQQILGQGPKLLIQFQNNGVVDDSQLPKDRFSAERLKGVDSTLKIQPAKLEDSAVYLCASSSGRRNTFGSGTRLTVV.

This chain connects TRBV4-3 to TRBJ2-1, with 7 nucleotides matching TRBD2. The CDR3 totals 17 residues. The germline gives CDR1 LGHNA, CDR2 YSLEER. Unmatched junction bases numbered 9, after V lost 2 bases and J lost 2 bases. The CDR3 nucleotides read TGCGCCAGCAGCCAATCCCCCGTAGCGGGTCCCTACAATGAGCAGTTCTTC. Translated, it gives CASSQSPVAGPYNEQFF.

The chain joins TRBV27 to TRBJ2-7; perhaps TRBD1 as D (5 bases). Germline CDR1 and CDR2: MNHEY and SMNVEV (reference sequence). The V gene lost 6 bases and the J gene lost 2 bases, with 17 bases spanning the gap. The CDR3 contains 15 residues. CDR3 nucleotide sequence: TGTGCCAGCAGCAATAGTCAAGGGGCGGCCTACGAGCAGTACTTC. It translates to CASSNSQGAAYEQYF.

This clone has a handful of counts. The gene calls are TRBV5-1 and TRBJ1-2; 7 bases match TRBD1. The CDR3 loop spans 14 amino acids. V dropped 2 bases and J dropped 8; count of bases not matched to a gene: 9. Germline V gives CDR1 SGHRS, CDR2 YFSETQ. The CDR3 sequence: CASSFETGSGGYTF. CDR3 coding DNA: TGCGCCAGCAGCTTTGAGACAGGGTCTGGCGGCTACACCTTC.

This chain joins TRBV25-1 and TRBJ1-2; 7 nucleotides agree with TRBD1. The CDR3 has 14 residues. V shed 3 bases, J shed 3 bases, and the junction held 4 bases outside the gene matches. Germline CDR1 is MGHDK and CDR2 is SYGVNS. This CDR3 reads CASSDGGGDYGYTF. In DNA form, the CDR3 reads TGTGCCAGCAGTGATGGAGGGGGCGACTATGGCTACACCTTC.

The chain employs TRBV4-3 and TRBJ2-7; 9 bases align to TRBD2. V was clipped by 4 bases and J by 3 bases; unmatched bases: 1. CDR3 length: 13 amino acids. Per the germline V gene, CDR1 is LGHNA and CDR2 is YSLEER. The CDR3 nucleotides read TGCGCCAGCAGCCGAGCGGGAGGCTACGAGCAGTACTTC. Protein product: CASSRAGGYEQYF.

Concerning this clone: Other DNA sequences in the sample encode the same CDR3. The chain joins TRBV19 to TRBJ1-5, with 8 bases lining up with TRBD1. In germline, CDR1 is LNHDA, CDR2 SQIVND (reference sequence). The CDR3 is 14 amino acids. V lost 6 bases to trimming and J lost 7 bases; unmatched junction nucleotides: 8. The CDR3 loop is CASSGQGGGQPQHF. The CDR3 DNA follows: TGTGCCAGTAGCGGACAGGGCGGCGGGCAGCCCCAGCATTTT.

The chain links TRBV7-6 to TRBJ2-7; 7 positions agree with TRBD1. CDR1 SGHVS and CDR2 FNYEAQ come from the germline V gene. The CDR3 totals 15 residues. J gave up 8 bases and V 5 bases, and 15 bases lay outside the gene matches. The CDR3 sequence: CASSGHRDSATKQYF. CDR3 coding DNA: TGTGCCAGCAGCGGACACCGGGACAGTGCTACGAAGCAGTACTTC.

The gene calls are TRBV3-1 (or the pseudogene TRBV3-2) and TRBJ2-5; TRBD2 matches at 8 bases. There are 15 residues in the CDR3. J gave up 1 base and V 4 bases, and 5 bases lay outside the gene matches. CDR1 LGHDT and CDR2 YNNKEL come from the germline V gene (reference sequence). CDR3 nucleotide sequence: TGTGCCAGCAGCCCCAATGCGGGGGGCCAAGAGACCCAGTACTTC. Protein: CASSPNAGGQETQYF.

The chain links TRBV7-2 to TRBJ2-3, with 9 bases lining up with TRBD2. The CDR3 covers 15 residues. V trimming: 3 bases; J trimming: 4 bases; junction bases outside the gene matches: 5. The germline V gene encodes CDR1 SGHTA and CDR2 FQGNSA. The CDR3 bases are TGTGCCAGCAGCTTCGGCGCGGGGGGGTCAGATACGCAGTATTTT. Translating gives CASSFGAGGSDTQYF.